This T cell receptor (beta chain) was sequenced for a study of blood T cell repertoires in COVID-19. Study summary: The United States, Italy and Spain provided the acute and convalescent COVID-19 samples. The analysed material was cDNA or gDNA that came from T cells, B-cell-depleted T cells, or PBMCs.

The authors' processing: Counts of nucleated cells, estimated from reference gene primer amplification, were obtained. Produced via immunoSEQ multiplex PCR; TCRdb's table is partial and in-frame only. V and J calls and clone size follow that table, whereas D and trimming were derived from the DNA. The data hold tens of thousands of clones, with 70% to 90% observed a single time. This CDR3 spans 16 amino acids. The V gene's germline CDR1 is SGDLS and CDR2 YYNGEE. V was pared by 3 bases and J by 0 bases, with 15 bases between. The clonotype was recovered from a man aged 70 or older with active or convalescent COVID-19. V and J are TRBV9 and TRBJ1-1; D is ambiguous. The sequenced sample was peripheral blood. In nucleotides, the CDR3 is TGTGCCAGCAGCGCGGAGGGATCTGTCTTGAACACTGAAGCTTTCTTT. Amino acid sequence: CASSAEGSVLNTEAFF.